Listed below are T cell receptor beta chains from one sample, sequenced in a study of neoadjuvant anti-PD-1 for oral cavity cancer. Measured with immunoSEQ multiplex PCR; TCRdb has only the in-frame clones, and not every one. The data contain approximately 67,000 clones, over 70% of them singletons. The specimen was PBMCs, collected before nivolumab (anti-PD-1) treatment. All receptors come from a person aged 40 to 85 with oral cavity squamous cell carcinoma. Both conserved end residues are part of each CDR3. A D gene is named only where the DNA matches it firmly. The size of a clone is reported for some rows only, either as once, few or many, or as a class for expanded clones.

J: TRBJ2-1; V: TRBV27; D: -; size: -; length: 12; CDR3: CASWSNRDEQFF; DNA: TGTGCCAGTTGGTCTAATAGGGATGAGCAGTTCTTC
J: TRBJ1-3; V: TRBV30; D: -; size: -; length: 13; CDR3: CAWSWFSGNTIYF; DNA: TGTGCCTGGAGTTGGTTCTCTGGAAACACCATATATTTT
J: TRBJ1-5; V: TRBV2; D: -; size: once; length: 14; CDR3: CASSDRLVDQPQHF; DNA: TGTGCCAGCAGTGATAGATTGGTGGATCAGCCCCAGCATTTT
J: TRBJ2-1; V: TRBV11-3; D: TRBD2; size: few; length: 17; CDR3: CASSPTTTSGSYNEQFF; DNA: TGTGCCAGCAGCCCAACCACGACTAGCGGGAGTTACAATGAGCAGTTCTTC
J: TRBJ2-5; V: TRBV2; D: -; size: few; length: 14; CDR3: CASTSGRFQETQYF; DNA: TGTGCCAGCACTTCAGGACGGTTCCAAGAGACCCAGTACTTC
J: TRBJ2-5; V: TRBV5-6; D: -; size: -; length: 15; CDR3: CASSLWQGQQETQYF; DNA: TGTGCCAGCAGCTTGTGGCAGGGACAACAAGAGACCCAGTACTTC
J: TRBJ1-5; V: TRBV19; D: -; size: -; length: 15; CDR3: CASSIVGDIIWPQHF; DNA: TGTGCCAGTAGTATTGTAGGGGACATAATTTGGCCCCAGCATTTT
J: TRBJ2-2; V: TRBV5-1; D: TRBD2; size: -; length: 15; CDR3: CASSLRAGRTGELFF; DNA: TGCGCCAGCAGCTTAAGGGCCGGGAGGACCGGGGAGCTGTTTTTT
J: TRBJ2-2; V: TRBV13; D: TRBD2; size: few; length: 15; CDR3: CASSRSGTSTGELFF; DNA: TGTGCCAGCAGTCGTAGCGGGACCTCTACCGGGGAGCTGTTTTTT
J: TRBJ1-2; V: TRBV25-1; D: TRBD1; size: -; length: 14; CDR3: CASSETGRGYGYTF; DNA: TGTGCCAGCAGTGAGACAGGGAGGGGCTATGGCTACACCTTC
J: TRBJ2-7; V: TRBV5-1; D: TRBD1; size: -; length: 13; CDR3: CASSEGQPYEQYF; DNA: TGCGCCAGCAGTGAGGGACAGCCCTACGAGCAGTACTTC
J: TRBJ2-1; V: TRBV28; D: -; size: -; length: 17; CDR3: CASSFGWTPPTYNEQFF; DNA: TGTGCCAGCAGTTTTGGTTGGACTCCCCCCACCTACAATGAGCAGTTCTTC
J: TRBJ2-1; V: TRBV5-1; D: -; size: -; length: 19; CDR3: CASSLARAVPLPRFNEQFF; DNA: TGCGCCAGCAGCTTGGCCAGGGCCGTTCCTCTGCCCCGATTTAATGAGCAGTTCTTC
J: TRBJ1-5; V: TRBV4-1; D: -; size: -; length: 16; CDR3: CASSQEPGGGNQPQHF; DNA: TGCGCCAGCAGCCAAGAGCCCGGAGGGGGCAATCAGCCCCAGCATTTT
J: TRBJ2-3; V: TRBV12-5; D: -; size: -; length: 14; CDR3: CASGTSGATDTQYF; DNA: TGTGCTAGTGGCACCTCGGGAGCCACAGATACGCAGTATTTT
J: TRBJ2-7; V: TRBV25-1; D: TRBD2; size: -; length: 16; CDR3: CASSAKSGGLSYEQYF; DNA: TGTGCCAGCAGTGCCAAGAGCGGGGGCCTCTCCTACGAGCAGTACTTC
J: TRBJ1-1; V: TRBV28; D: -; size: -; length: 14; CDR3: CASSFGVGGTEAFF; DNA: TGTGCCAGCAGTTTCGGGGTGGGGGGCACTGAAGCTTTCTTT
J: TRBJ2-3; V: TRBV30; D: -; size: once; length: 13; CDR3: CAWSVNPTDTQYF; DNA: TGTGCCTGGAGTGTAAACCCCACAGATACGCAGTATTTT
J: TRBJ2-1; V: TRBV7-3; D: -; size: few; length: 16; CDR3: CASSLSAAGPGNEQFF; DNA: TGTGCCAGCAGCTTAAGCGCGGCGGGTCCAGGGAATGAGCAGTTCTTC
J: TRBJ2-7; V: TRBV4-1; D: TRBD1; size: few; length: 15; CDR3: CASSHPGTGDYEQYF; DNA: TGCGCCAGCAGCCACCCCGGGACAGGAGACTACGAGCAGTACTTC
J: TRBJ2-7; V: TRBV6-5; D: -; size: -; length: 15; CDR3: CASSSAGAQYYEQYF; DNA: TGTGCCAGCAGTTCTGCCGGGGCTCAATACTACGAGCAGTACTTC
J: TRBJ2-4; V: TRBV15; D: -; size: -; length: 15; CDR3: CATSRDRIAKNIQYF; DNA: TGTGCCACCAGCAGAGACAGAATAGCCAAAAACATTCAGTACTTC
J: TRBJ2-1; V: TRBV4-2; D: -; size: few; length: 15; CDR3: CASSQGGMEVNEQFF; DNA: TGTGCCAGCAGCCAAGGCGGCATGGAGGTCAATGAGCAGTTCTTC
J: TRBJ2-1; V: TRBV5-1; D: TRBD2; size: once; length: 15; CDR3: CASSLGLAGVNEQFF; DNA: TGCGCCAGCAGCTTGGGACTAGCGGGAGTGAATGAGCAGTTCTTC
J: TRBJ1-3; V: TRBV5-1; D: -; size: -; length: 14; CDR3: CASSSENSGNTIYF; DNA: TGCGCCAGCAGCTCAGAGAACTCTGGAAACACCATATATTTT
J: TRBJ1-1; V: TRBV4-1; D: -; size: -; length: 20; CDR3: CASSQGSGQHIVSRNTEAFF; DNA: TGCGCCAGCAGCCAAGGGTCAGGACAGCACATTGTTTCGAGGAACACTGAAGCTTTCTTT
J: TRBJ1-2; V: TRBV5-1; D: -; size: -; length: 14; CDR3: CASSLAMANYGYTF; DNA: TGCGCCAGCAGCTTGGCGATGGCTAACTATGGCTACACCTTC
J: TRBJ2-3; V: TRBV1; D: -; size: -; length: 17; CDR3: CTSSQLTSGGAVDTQYF; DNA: TGCACCAGCAGCCAACTTACTAGCGGGGGGGCCGTAGATACGCAGTATTTT
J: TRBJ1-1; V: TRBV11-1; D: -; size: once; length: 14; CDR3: CASSLFGSYTEAFF; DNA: TGTGCCAGCAGCTTATTTGGCTCATACACTGAAGCTTTCTTT
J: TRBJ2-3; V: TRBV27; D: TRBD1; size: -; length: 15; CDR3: CASSYRDRSTDTQYF; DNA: TGTGCCAGCAGTTACCGGGACAGGAGTACAGATACGCAGTATTTT
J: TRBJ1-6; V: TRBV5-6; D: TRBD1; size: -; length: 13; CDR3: CASSKTGVSPLHF; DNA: TGTGCCAGCAGCAAAACAGGGGTGTCACCCCTCCACTTT
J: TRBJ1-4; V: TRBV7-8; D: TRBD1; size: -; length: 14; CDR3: CASRKQGGGEKLFF; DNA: TGTGCCAGCAGGAAGCAGGGGGGAGGGGAAAAACTGTTTTTT
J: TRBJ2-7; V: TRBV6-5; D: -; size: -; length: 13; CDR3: CASSDYTSYEQYF; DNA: TGTGCCAGCAGTGATTATACGAGTTACGAGCAGTACTTC
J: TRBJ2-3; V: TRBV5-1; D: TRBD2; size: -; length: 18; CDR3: CASRFGLVQRKSTDTQYF; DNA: TGCGCCAGCAGATTCGGACTAGTTCAGAGGAAAAGCACAGATACGCAGTATTTT
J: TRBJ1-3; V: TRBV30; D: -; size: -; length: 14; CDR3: CAWSNTAAGNTIYF; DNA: TGTGCCTGGAGTAATACAGCGGCTGGAAACACCATATATTTT
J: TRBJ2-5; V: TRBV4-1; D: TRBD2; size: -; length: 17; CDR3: CASSQDPTSGSLGTQYF; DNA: TGCGCCAGCAGCCAAGATCCCACTAGCGGGAGTTTGGGGACCCAGTACTTC
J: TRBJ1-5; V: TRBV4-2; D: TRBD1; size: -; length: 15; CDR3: CASSLSDRGNQPQHF; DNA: TGTGCCAGCAGCCTATCGGACAGGGGGAATCAGCCCCAGCATTTT
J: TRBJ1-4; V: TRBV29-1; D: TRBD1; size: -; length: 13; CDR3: CSVESGQGEKLFF; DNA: TGCAGCGTTGAATCGGGACAGGGAGAAAAACTGTTTTTT
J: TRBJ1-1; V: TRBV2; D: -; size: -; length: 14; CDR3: CASSVASGRTEAFF; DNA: TGTGCCAGCAGTGTGGCCTCTGGCAGGACTGAAGCTTTCTTT
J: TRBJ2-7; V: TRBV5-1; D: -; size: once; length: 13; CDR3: CASSLDRIYEQYF; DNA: TGCGCCAGCAGCTTGGACCGGATCTACGAGCAGTACTTC
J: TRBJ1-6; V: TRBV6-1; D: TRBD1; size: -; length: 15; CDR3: CASSEWGTGNSPLHF; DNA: TGTGCCAGCAGTGAATGGGGGACAGGGAATTCACCCCTCCACTTT
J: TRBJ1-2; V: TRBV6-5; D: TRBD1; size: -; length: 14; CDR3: CASSYFGTEYGYTF; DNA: TGTGCCAGCAGTTACTTCGGGACAGAGTATGGCTACACCTTC
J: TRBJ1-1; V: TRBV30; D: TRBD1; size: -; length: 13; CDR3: CAWSSDRGTEAFF; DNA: TGTGCCTGGAGTTCAGACAGGGGCACTGAAGCTTTCTTT
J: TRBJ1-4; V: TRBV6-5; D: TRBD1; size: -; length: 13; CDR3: CASRPGTAEKLFF; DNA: TGTGCCAGCAGACCAGGGACAGCTGAAAAACTGTTTTTT
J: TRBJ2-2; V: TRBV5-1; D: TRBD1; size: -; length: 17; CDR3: CASSRQGPPMGTGELFF; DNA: TGCGCCAGCAGCCGACAGGGGCCCCCAATGGGCACCGGGGAGCTGTTTTTT
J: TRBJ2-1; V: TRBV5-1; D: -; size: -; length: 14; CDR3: CASGERSSYNEQFF; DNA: TGCGCCAGCGGGGAGAGGAGCTCCTACAATGAGCAGTTCTTC
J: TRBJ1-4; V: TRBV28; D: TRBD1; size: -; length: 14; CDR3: CASSLRQGEEKLFF; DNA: TGTGCCAGCAGTTTACGACAGGGGGAGGAAAAACTGTTTTTT